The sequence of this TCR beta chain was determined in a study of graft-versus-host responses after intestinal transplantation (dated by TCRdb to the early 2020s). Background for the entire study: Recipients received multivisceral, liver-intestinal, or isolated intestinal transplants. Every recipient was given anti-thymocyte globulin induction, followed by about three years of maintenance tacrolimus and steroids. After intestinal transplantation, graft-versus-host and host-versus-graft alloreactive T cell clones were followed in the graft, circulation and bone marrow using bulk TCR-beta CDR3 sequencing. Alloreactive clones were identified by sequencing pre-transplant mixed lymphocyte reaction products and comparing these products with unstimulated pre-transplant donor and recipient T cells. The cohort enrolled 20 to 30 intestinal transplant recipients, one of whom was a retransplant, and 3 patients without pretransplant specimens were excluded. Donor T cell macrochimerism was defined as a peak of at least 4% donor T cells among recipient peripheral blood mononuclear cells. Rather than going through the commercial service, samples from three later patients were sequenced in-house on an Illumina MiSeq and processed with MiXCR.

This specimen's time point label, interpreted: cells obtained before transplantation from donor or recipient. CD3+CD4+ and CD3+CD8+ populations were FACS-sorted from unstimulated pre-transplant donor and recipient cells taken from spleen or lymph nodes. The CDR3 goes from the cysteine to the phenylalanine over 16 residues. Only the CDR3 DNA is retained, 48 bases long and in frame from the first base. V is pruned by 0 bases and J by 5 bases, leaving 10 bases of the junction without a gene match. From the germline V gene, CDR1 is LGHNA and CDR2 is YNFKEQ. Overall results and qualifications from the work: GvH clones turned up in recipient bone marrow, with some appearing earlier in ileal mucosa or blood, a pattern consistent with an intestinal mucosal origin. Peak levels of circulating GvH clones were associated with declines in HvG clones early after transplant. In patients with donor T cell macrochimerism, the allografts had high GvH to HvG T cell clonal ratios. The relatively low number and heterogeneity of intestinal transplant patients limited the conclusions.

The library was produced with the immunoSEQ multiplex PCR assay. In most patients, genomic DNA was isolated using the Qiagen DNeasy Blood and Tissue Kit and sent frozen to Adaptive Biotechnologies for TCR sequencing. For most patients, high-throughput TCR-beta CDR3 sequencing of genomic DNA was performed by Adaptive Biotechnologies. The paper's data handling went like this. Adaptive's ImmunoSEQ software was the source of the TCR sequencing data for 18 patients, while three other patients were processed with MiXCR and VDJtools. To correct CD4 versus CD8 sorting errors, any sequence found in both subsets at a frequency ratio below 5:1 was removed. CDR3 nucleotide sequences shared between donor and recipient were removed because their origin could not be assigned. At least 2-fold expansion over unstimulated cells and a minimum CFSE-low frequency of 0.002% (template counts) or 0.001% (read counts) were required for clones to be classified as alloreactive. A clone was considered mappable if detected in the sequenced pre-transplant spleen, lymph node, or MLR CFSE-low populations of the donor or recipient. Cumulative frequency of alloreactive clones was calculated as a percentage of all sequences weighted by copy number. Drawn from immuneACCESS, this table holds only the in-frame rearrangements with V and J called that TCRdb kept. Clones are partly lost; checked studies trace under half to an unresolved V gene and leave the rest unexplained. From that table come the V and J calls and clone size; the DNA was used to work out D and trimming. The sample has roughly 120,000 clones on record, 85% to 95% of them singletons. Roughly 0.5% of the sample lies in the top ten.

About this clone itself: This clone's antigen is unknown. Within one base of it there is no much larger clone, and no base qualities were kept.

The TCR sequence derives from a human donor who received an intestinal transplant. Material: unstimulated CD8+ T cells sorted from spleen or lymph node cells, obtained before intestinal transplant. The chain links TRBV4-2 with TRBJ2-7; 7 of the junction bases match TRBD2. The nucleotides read TGTGCCAGCAGCCAAGATAGGGAGGGTCCTTTGAACGAGCAGTACTTC. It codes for CASSQDREGPLNEQYF.